Described below is a single T cell receptor (beta chain) sequence and its context. Its antigen remains unknown. The data were obtained in a study of Ad26.COV2.S vaccination and SARS-CoV-2 variants. Study details: Ad26.COV2.S given intramuscularly, once or twice 56 days apart. Study-level points and caveats: Vaccinees and placebo recipients showed similar non-spike TCR breadth.

Assay used: immunoSEQ multiplex PCR; TCRdb lists only in-frame clones, some missing. The table includes over 400,000 clones, nearly 90% detected once. The sample's treatment: around 19 received Ad26.COV2.S at low or high dose, single or two shots; five or six received placebo; per-sample allocation not given. Sampling happened 63 days after the first vaccine or placebo injection. Material: peripheral blood, obtained in a trial of Ad26.COV2.S vaccine versus placebo. The sequence was collected from a person between 18 and 60 years old who received the Ad26.COV2.S COVID-19 vaccine or a placebo.

CDR3 residues: CASSQDRWAGGVTDTQYF. Here the CDR3 DNA reads TGTGCCAGCAGCCAAGATCGGTGGGCGGGGGGGGTCACAGATACGCAGTATTTT. The chain couples TRBV4-2 to TRBJ2-3; 9 bases fit TRBD2. V lost 0 bases to trimming and J lost 2 bases; unmatched junction nucleotides: 9. This CDR3 is built from 18 residues. Germline V gene lookup returns CDR1 LGHNA and CDR2 YNFKEQ.